Below are 23 T cell receptor beta chains sequenced from a single sample in a study of T cells in Graves' hyperthyroidism and ophthalmopathy. Amplification of TCR beta CDR3 regions used RNA as the template. HTBI primers drove first-round RT-PCR of the TCR CDR3. MiXCR, applied by TCRdb to the multiplex PCR reads, yields one record per CDR3 protein. The sample records about 380,000 distinct CDR3 sequences, about 14% being singletons. The sample comprised blood. These receptors all come from a woman under 40 with Graves' ophthalmopathy.

This clonotype has ten or more counts. V usage is TRBV28 and J usage is TRBJ1-4; D is uncertain. V was cut by 3 bases and J by 8 bases, with 13 bases left in between. CDR3 length equals 14 residues. Germline V gene data show CDR1 as MDHEN and CDR2 as SYDVKM. The CDR3 DNA reads as TGTGCCAGCAGTTTCTTAGCAATCGAGGAAAAACTGTTTTTT. Translated, it gives CASSFLAIEEKLFF.

This clonotype was detected many times. This chain uses TRBV28 with TRBJ2-3, with 12 bases aligning to TRBD2. CDR3 length: 12 amino acids. J lost 7 bases, V lost 8 bases, and 1 base had no gene match. The germline CDR1 and CDR2 sequences are MDHEN and SYDVKM. The CDR3 loop reads CASGTSGYTQYF. The CDR3 DNA follows: TGTGCCAGCGGGACTAGCGGGTATACGCAGTATTTT.

This clonotype was seen repeatedly, ten times or more. V is TRBV20-1 and J is TRBJ1-1, with D perhaps matching TRBD1 (6 bases). V lost 3 bases to trimming and J lost 6 bases, with 20 bases between them. The CDR3 covers 15 residues. Germline V gene sequence: CDR1 DFQATT, CDR2 SNEGSKA (reference sequence). CDR3 bases: TGCAGTGCTAGTGGTAGGTTACAGGGCAAGTCTGAAGCTTTCTTT. It encodes CSASGRLQGKSEAFF.

This clonotype was recorded at least ten times. The rearrangement joins TRBV6-1 to TRBJ1-1; D is unclear. Germline assignment: CDR1 MNHNS and CDR2 SASEGT. The CDR3 loop spans 15 amino acids. V was pared by 7 bases and J by 5 bases, with 20 bases between. The CDR3 is CASIESWGVGTEAFF. CDR3 sequence (DNA): TGTGCCAGCATCGAGAGCTGGGGAGTCGGTACTGAAGCTTTCTTT.

This clonotype was observed a handful of times. CDR3 DNA: TGTGCCAGCAGCCATCGGGGGGCCTTAAACACCGGGGAGCTGTTTTTT. Its protein product is CASSHRGALNTGELFF. The chain employs TRBV7-2 and TRBJ2-2; possible D gene TRBD2, 7 bases. This CDR3 contains 16 residues. Trimming removed 5 bases at V and 2 bases at J, with 15 bases between. CDR1 SGHTA and CDR2 FQGNSA come from the germline V gene.

This clonotype came up a few times. A much bigger clone sits one base away, suggesting this may be a read error. The chain carries TRBV28 and TRBJ2-7; TRBD1 might be the D (6 bases). The V and J ends lost 5 bases and 6 bases respectively, with 8 bases between them. CDR1 and CDR2 (germline): MDHEN, SYDVKM. The CDR3 runs 11 residues. CDR3 region: CASSGTPEQYF. CDR3 in DNA: TGTGCCAGCAGTGGGACACCCGAGCAGTACTTC.

V and J are TRBV30 and TRBJ2-7; D perhaps matches TRBD1 (7 bases). Germline lookup yields CDR1 GTSNPN and CDR2 SVGIG (reference sequence). This CDR3 spans 13 amino acids. The V end was cut by 3 bases, the J end by 5 bases, with 14 bases between. CDR3 region: CAWSRGTAHEQYF. In DNA, the CDR3 is TGTGCCTGGAGCCGCGGGACAGCGCACGAGCAGTACTTC.

This clonotype was counted many times. This rearrangement joins TRBV5-1 to TRBJ2-2; 9 positions match TRBD1. The CDR3 is made up of 15 amino acids. Trimming at V came to 4 bases and at J to 1 base, leaving 2 bases not matched to a gene. Germline CDR1 SGHRS, CDR2 YFSETQ. The CDR3 is CASSRQGGNTGELFF. The CDR3 nucleotides are TGCGCCAGCAGCCGACAGGGGGGGAACACCGGGGAGCTGTTTTTT.

Of note for this clonotype: The CDR3 does not close with the conserved phenylalanine or tryptophan, likely indicating a read error. The V call is TRBV11-3, the J call TRBJ2-5; D not certain. V was pared by 5 bases and J by 3 bases, with 10 bases between. Germline V gene sequence: CDR1 SGHNT, CDR2 YENEEA. This CDR3 contains 13 residues. CDR3 DNA: TGTGCCAGCAGCACTCGTGCCGAAGAGACCCAGTACTCC. Translating it yields CASSTRAEETQYS.

This clonotype was detected ten times or more. The chain employs TRBV6-1 and TRBJ2-5, with TRBD1 identical over 9 bases. V shed 6 bases and J 5 bases; nucleotides not matched to a gene: 4. The CDR3 length is 13 residues. CDR1 and CDR2 from the germline V gene are MNHNS and SASEGT. Here the CDR3 reads CASRRQGDETQYF. CDR3 sequence (DNA): TGTGCCAGCAGGCGACAGGGGGATGAGACCCAGTACTTC.

This chain links TRBV5-1 with TRBJ1-4; a possible D gene is TRBD1 (6 bases). Per germline, CDR1 SGHRS and CDR2 YFSETQ. With 4 bases removed from V and 0 bases from J, the gap between germline ends came to 13 bases. The CDR3 covers 16 residues. The CDR3 loop reads CASSPYREATNEKLFF. The DNA of the CDR3 is TGCGCCAGCAGCCCGTACAGGGAAGCAACTAATGAAAAACTGTTTTTT.

This clonotype appeared a few times. The chain uses TRBV19 and TRBJ1-2; 7 positions match TRBD1. Germline lookup yields CDR1 LNHDA and CDR2 SQIVND (reference sequence). This CDR3 is 16 amino acids long. With V trimmed by 5 bases and J by 8 bases, 17 bases remained unmatched. Written as DNA, the CDR3 is TGTGCCAGTAGTGCCTCCGGTCCCGGGACAGTACGGGGCTACACCTTC. Amino acids: CASSASGPGTVRGYTF. Full variable domain (missing parts from reference TRBV19 and TRBJ1-2): DGGITQSPKYLFRKEGQNVTLSCEQNLNHDAMYWYRQDPGQGLRLIYYSQIVNDFQKGDIAEGYSVSREKKESFPLTVTSAQKNPTAFYLCASSASGPGTVRGYTFGSGTRLTVV.

The gene calls are TRBV6-5 and TRBJ1-2; the match to TRBD1 covers 8 bases. This CDR3 spans 17 amino acids. The ends lost 0 bases at V and 4 bases at J; junction bases unmatched: 10. Looked up from germline, CDR1 is MNHEY and CDR2 is SVGAGI. The CDR3 sequence is CASSYSRAGGRIYGYTF. DNA for the CDR3: TGTGCCAGCAGTTACTCCCGGGCAGGGGGCAGGATCTATGGCTACACCTTC.

This clonotype came up many times. The genes are TRBV7-9 and TRBJ2-1; 9 bases are shared with TRBD2. Germline trimming cut 6 bases from V and 2 bases from J; bases unmatched to any gene: 8. Germline V gene lookup returns CDR1 SEHNR and CDR2 FQNEAQ (reference sequence). The CDR3 length is 16 residues. The CDR3 loop is CASRPPGLAPYNEQFF. In nucleotides, the CDR3 is TGTGCCAGCAGGCCCCCGGGACTAGCTCCCTACAATGAGCAGTTCTTC. The complete variable domain, with remaining parts taken from reference TRBV7-9 and TRBJ2-1, reads DTGVSQNPRHKITKRGQNVTFRCDPISEHNRLYWYRQTLGQGPEFLTYFQNEAQLEKSRLLSDRFSAERPKGSFSTLEIQRTEQGDSAMYLCASRPPGLAPYNEQFFGPGTRLTVL.

This clonotype has just a few counts. The chain joins TRBV4-1 to TRBJ2-7, with D unresolved. In germline, CDR1 is MGHRA, CDR2 YSYEKL. Trimming left V 0 bases short and J 3 bases short, with 12 bases between. CDR3 size: 15 residues. The CDR3 region is CASSQDASNNYEQYF. CDR3 coding DNA: TGCGCCAGCAGCCAAGATGCATCAAACAACTACGAGCAGTACTTC.

This clonotype was detected a few times. The chain has TRBV19 and TRBJ1-2; D is undetermined. CDR1 is LNHDA, CDR2 SQIVND, per germline (reference sequence). Trimming removed 8 bases from V and 3 bases from J, with 10 bases in between. The CDR3 covers 12 residues. The DNA for the CDR3 is TGTGCCAGTTCAGAGGACTACTATGGCTACACCTTC. Amino acid sequence: CASSEDYYGYTF.

V and J are TRBV2 and TRBJ1-5; 11 nucleotides match TRBD1. Germline-derived CDR1 and CDR2 are SNHLY and FYNNEI. V lost 8 bases, J lost 6 bases, and 15 bases stayed unmatched. This CDR3 spans 17 amino acids. CDR3 coding DNA: TGTGCCAGCCTAGCTCGAACCGGGACAGGGGGTCGTCAGCCCCAGCATTTT. The encoded protein is CASLARTGTGGRQPQHF.

In this sample, this clonotype turned up many times. V is TRBV11-2 and J is TRBJ2-7, with 14 bases identical to TRBD2. J was trimmed by 6 bases and V by 4 bases; bases with no gene match: 5. CDR1 is SGHAT and CDR2 is FQNNGV in the germline V gene. CDR3 length: 15 amino acids. CDR3 protein: CASSYPGLAGVEQYF. The CDR3 DNA follows: TGTGCCAGCAGCTACCCGGGACTAGCGGGGGTCGAGCAGTACTTC. The variable domain in full, with the rest retrieved from reference TRBV11-2 and TRBJ2-7, is EAGVAQSPRYKIIEKRQSVAFWCNPISGHATLYWYQQILGQGPKLLIQFQNNGVVDDSQLPKDRFSAERLKGVDSTLKIQPAKLEDSAVYLCASSYPGLAGVEQYFGPGTRLTVT.

This clonotype was found many times. V and J are TRBV7-8 and TRBJ2-3; D possibly matches TRBD1 or TRBD2 (10 bases each). Trimming removed 6 bases from V and 4 bases from J, with 38 bases in between. This CDR3 spans 22 amino acids. CDR1 and CDR2 from the germline V gene are SGHVS and FQNEAQ. CDR3 coding DNA: TGTGCCAGCAGACCCGGGACAGGGGACTACATTAGCGGGGGGTTGTTTCCAGATACGCAGTATTTT. Translating gives CASRPGTGDYISGGLFPDTQYF.

This clonotype was counted a few times. The chain carries TRBV7-6 and TRBJ2-1; D gene uncertain. This CDR3 has 13 residues. The V gene lost 5 bases and the J gene lost 8 bases, with 13 bases spanning the gap. CDR1 is SGHVS, CDR2 FNYEAQ, per germline. The CDR3 spells CASSPDLEDEQFF. In nucleotides, the CDR3 is TGTGCCAGCAGCCCAGACCTCGAGGATGAGCAGTTCTTC.

This clonotype was picked up many times. The chain links TRBV29-1 to TRBJ1-1, with D hard to call. V was pared by 4 bases and J by 7 bases, with 22 bases between. Germline V CDR1 and CDR2: SQVTM, ANQGSEA. The CDR3 runs to 15 residues. The CDR3 loop reads CSVGASTPLSSEAFF. Written as DNA, the CDR3 is TGCAGCGTTGGGGCCTCCACGCCATTGAGTAGTGAAGCTTTCTTT.

This clonotype came up many times. A junction end diverges from the germline sequence, so it may reflect a read error. V is TRBV2 and J is TRBJ1-1; D is uncertain. Germline V lookup: CDR1 SNHLY, CDR2 FYNNEI. CDR3 size: 11 residues. CDR3 sequence reads: CASPGNSEAFF. The DNA of the CDR3 is TGTGCCAGCCCTGGGAACTCTGAAGCTTTCTTT.

The chain links TRBV18 to TRBJ2-2, with 10 bases aligning to TRBD1. Losses at the gene ends were 0 bases for V and 0 bases for J; bases not matched to a gene: 16. Germline V CDR1 and CDR2: KGHSH, LQKENI. CDR3 size: 22 residues. As DNA, the CDR3 is TGTGCCAGCTCACCACCGCGGGGACAGGGGAACTCACTGAGACCGAACACCGGGGAGCTGTTTTTT. Translated: CASSPPRGQGNSLRPNTGELFF.